The T cell receptor beta chain described here comes from a study of blood T cell repertoires in COVID-19. Sequencing used immunoSEQ multiplex PCR; TCRdb keeps in-frame clones, though not all of them. Here the sample spans 90,000 to 120,000 clones, 85% to 90% being singletons. This clone has more than one count but fewer than ten. Germline V lookup: CDR1 SGHAT, CDR2 FQNNGV. This CDR3 is 14 amino acids long. V was trimmed by 3 bases and J by 10 bases, leaving 18 bases between them. The clonotype originates from a woman at least 80 years old with acute or convalescent COVID-19. The sequenced material came from peripheral blood. The chain combines TRBV11-2 with TRBJ1-1; no firm D call. The CDR3 nucleotides read TGTGCCAGCAGCTTGGGCGCGGGTGTCGGGCGAGCTTTCTTT. The encoded protein is CASSLGAGVGRAFF.